This T cell receptor beta chain comes out of a study of radiation and T cells in renal cell carcinoma. Using immunoSEQ multiplex PCR, the repertoire was profiled, and TCRdb retains in-frame clones only, with some absent. The sample has approximately 70,000 clones, around three quarters seen once; the top ten hold about 6.4%. CDR1 and CDR2 (germline): SGHTA, FQGNSA. Between the trimmed V and J ends, which lost 5 bases and 6 bases, there was a span of 17 bases. The length of the CDR3 is 14 residues. Sample time point: blood 4 weeks post-SBRT, at nephrectomy. Specified treatment: 15 Gy SBRT to primary tumor, nephrectomy 4 weeks later.

The TCR was taken from a man in his fifties or sixties with renal cell carcinoma. The rearrangement joins TRBV7-2 to TRBJ2-7, with D maybe TRBD2 (6 bases). The sample was blood, taken from a patient whose treatment included radiotherapy and nephrectomy. The CDR3 sequence: CASSPGSLPLEQYF. CDR3 nucleotide sequence: TGTGCCAGCAGCCCCGGGAGCTTGCCGCTCGAGCAGTACTTC.